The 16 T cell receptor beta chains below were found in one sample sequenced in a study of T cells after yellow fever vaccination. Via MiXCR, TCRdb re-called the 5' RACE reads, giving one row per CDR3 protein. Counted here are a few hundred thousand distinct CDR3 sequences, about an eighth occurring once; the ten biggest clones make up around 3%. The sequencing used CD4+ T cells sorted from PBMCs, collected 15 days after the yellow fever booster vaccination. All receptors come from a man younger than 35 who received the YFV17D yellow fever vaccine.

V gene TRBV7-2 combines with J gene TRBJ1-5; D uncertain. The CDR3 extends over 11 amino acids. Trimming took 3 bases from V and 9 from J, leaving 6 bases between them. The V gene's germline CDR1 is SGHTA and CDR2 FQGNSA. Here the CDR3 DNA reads TGTGCCAGCAGCTTGTACGGGCCCCAGCATTTT. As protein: CASSLYGPQHF.

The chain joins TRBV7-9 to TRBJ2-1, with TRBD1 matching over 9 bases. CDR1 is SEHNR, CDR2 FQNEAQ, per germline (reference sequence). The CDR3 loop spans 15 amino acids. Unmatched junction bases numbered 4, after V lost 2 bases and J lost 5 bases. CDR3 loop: CASSLPGTGNNEQFF. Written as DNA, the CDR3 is TGTGCCAGCAGCTTACCCGGGACAGGGAACAATGAGCAGTTCTTC. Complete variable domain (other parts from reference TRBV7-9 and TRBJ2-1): DTGVSQNPRHKITKRGQNVTFRCDPISEHNRLYWYRQTLGQGPEFLTYFQNEAQLEKSRLLSDRFSAERPKGSFSTLEIQRTEQGDSAMYLCASSLPGTGNNEQFFGPGTRLTVL.

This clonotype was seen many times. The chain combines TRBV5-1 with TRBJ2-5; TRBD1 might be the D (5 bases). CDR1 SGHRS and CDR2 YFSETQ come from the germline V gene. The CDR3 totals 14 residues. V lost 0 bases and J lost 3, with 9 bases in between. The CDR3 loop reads CASSLGQGKETQYF. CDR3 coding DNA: TGCGCCAGCAGCTTGGGGCAGGGAAAAGAGACCCAGTACTTC.

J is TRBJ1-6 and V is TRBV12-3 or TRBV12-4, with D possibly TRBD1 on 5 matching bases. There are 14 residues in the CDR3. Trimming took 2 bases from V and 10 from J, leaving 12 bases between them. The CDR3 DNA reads TGTGCCAGCAGTTTACGCCAGGGAGCCTCACCCCTCCACTTT. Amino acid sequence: CASSLRQGASPLHF.

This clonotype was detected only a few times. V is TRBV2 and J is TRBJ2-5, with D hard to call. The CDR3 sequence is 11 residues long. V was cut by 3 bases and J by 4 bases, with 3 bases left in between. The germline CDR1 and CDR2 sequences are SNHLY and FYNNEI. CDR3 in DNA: TGTGCCAGCAGTGACGGAGAGACCCAGTACTTC. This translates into CASSDGETQYF.

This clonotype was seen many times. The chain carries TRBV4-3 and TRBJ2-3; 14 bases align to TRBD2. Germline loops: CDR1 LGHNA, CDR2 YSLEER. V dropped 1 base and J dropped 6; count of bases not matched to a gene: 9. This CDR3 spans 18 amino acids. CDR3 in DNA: TGCGCCAGCAGCCAAGTACCAGGACTAGCGGGGGGCCGTGATACGCAGTATTTT. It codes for CASSQVPGLAGGRDTQYF.

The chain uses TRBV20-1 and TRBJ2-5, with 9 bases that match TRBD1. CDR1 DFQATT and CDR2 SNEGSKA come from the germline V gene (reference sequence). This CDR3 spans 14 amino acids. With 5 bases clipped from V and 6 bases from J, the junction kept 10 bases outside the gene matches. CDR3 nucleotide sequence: TGCAGTGCTGGCAGGGGGGGACAGGGAAAGACCCAGTACTTC. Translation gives CSAGRGGQGKTQYF.

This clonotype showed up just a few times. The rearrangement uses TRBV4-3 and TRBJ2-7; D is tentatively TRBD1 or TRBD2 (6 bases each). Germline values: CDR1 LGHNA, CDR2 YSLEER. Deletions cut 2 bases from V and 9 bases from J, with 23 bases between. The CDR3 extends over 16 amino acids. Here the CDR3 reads CASSQWVRQAEGGQYF. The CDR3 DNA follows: TGCGCCAGCAGCCAATGGGTACGACAGGCTGAGGGAGGGCAGTACTTC.

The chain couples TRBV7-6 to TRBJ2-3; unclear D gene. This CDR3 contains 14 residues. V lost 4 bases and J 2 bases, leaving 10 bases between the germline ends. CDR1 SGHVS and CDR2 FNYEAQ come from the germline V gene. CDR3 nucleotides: TGTGCCAGCAGCTCAGACTCATACACAGATACGCAGTATTTT. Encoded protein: CASSSDSYTDTQYF.

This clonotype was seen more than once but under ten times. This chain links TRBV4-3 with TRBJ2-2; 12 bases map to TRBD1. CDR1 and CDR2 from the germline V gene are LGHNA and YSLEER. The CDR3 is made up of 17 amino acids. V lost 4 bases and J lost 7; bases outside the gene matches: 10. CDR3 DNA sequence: TGCGCCAGCAGCCGACAAGGGACAGGGGGCGCCGGCGGGGAGCTGTTTTTT. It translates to CASSRQGTGGAGGELFF.

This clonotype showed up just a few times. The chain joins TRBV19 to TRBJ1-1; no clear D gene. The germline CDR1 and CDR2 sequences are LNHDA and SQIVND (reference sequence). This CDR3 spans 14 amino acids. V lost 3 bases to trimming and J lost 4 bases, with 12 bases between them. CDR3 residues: CASSIEGLGTEAFF. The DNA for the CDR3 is TGTGCCAGTAGTATTGAAGGGCTGGGCACTGAAGCTTTCTTT.

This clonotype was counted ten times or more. The CDR3 DNA follows: TGCGCCAGCAGCCCGCACGGGTTCTACGAGCAGTACTTC. This codes for CASSPHGFYEQYF. This chain connects TRBV5-1 to TRBJ2-7; D unresolved. The germline CDR1 and CDR2 sequences are SGHRS and YFSETQ. The V gene lost 4 bases and the J gene lost 3 bases, with 11 bases spanning the gap. The CDR3 consists of 13 residues. Variable domain in full (rest from reference TRBV5-1 and TRBJ2-7): KAGVTQTPRYLIKTRGQQVTLSCSPISGHRSVSWYQQTPGQGLQFLFEYFSETQRNKGNFPGRFSGRQFSNSRSEMNVSTLELGDSALYLCASSPHGFYEQYFGPGTRLTVT.

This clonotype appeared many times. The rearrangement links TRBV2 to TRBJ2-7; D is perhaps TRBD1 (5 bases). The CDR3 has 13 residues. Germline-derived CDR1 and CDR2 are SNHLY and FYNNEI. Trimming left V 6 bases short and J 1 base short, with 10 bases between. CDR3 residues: CASRVDSSYEQYF. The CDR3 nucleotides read TGTGCCAGCAGGGTAGACAGTTCCTACGAGCAGTACTTC.

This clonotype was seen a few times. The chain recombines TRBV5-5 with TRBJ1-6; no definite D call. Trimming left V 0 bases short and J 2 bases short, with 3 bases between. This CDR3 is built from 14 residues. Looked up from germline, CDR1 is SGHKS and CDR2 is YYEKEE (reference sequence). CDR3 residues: CASSLEPYNSPLHF. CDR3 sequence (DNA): TGTGCCAGCAGCTTGGAGCCCTATAATTCACCCCTCCACTTT. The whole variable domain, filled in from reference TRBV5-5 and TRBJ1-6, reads DAGVTQSPTHLIKTRGQQVTLRCSPISGHKSVSWYQQVLGQGPQFIFQYYEKEERGRGNFPDRFSARQFPNYSSELNVNALLLGDSALYLCASSLEPYNSPLHFGNGTRLTVT.

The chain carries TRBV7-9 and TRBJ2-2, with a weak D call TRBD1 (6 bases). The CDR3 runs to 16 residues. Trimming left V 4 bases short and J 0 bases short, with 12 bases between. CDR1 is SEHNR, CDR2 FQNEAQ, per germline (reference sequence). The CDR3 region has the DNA TGTGCCAGCAGCTACGACAGGAGAGCGAACACCGGGGAGCTGTTTTTT. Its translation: CASSYDRRANTGELFF. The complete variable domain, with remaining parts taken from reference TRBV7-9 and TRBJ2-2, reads DTGVSQNPRHKITKRGQNVTFRCDPISEHNRLYWYRQTLGQGPEFLTYFQNEAQLEKSRLLSDRFSAERPKGSFSTLEIQRTEQGDSAMYLCASSYDRRANTGELFFGEGSRLTVL.

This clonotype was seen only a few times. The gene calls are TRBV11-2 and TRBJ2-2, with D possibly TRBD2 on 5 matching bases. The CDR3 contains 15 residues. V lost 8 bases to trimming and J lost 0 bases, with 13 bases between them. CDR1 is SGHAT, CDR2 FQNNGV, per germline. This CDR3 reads CASGAAKANTGELFF. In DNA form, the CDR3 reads TGTGCCAGCGGAGCGGCTAAGGCGAACACCGGGGAGCTGTTTTTT.